This T cell receptor (beta chain) appears in the sequencing data of a study of T cells in narcolepsy. Findings and caveats of the study: Healthy controls reportedly lacked the autoreactive clonotypes serially found in patients' blood. Autoreactive clone sequences were missing from some blood memory CD4+ repertoires.

Clones were read by immunoSEQ multiplex PCR, and TCRdb kept only the in-frame ones, dropping some. The repertoire has 25,000 to 35,000 clones, approximately 85% of them found once; the top ten carry less than 1.2%. Germline CDR1 and CDR2: SNHLY and FYNNEI. V was clipped by 3 bases and J by 0 bases, with 12 bases between them. The CDR3 is made up of 17 amino acids. As regards this clone: The antigen is undetermined.

The sequence came from a human donor with narcolepsy. This sequence joins TRBV2 and TRBJ1-6; D is unclear. The sequencing sample was made of CD45RA- memory CD4+ T cells from PBMCs. The CDR3 DNA reads TGTGCCAGCAGTGATGGTCGCCCTGGCTCCTATAATTCACCCCTCCACTTT. Its protein is CASSDGRPGSYNSPLHF.